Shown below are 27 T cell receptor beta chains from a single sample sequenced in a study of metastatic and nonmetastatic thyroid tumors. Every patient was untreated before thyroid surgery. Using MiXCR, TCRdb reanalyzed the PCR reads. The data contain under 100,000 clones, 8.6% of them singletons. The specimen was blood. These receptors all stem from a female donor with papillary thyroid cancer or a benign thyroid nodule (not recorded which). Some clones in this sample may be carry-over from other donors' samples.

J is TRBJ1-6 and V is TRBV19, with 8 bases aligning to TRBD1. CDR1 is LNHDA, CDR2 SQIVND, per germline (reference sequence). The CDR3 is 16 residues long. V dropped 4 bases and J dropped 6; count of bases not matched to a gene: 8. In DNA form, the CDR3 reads TGTGCCAGTAGTACCACGACAGGGGTTATTAATTCACCCCTCCACTTT. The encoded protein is CASSTTTGVINSPLHF. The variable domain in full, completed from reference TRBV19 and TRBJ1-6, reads DGGITQSPKYLFRKEGQNVTLSCEQNLNHDAMYWYRQDPGQGLRLIYYSQIVNDFQKGDIAEGYSVSREKKESFPLTVTSAQKNPTAFYLCASSTTTGVINSPLHFGNGTRLTVT.

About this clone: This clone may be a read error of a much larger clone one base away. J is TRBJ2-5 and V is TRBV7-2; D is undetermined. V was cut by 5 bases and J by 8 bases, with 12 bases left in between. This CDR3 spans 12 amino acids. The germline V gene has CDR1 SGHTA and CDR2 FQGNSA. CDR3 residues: CASSPATDTQYF. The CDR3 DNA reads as TGTGCCAGCAGCCCTGCTACGGATACCCAGTACTTC.

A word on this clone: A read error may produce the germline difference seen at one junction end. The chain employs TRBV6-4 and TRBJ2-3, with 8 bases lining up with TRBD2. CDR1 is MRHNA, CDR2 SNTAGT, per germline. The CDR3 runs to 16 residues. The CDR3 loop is CASSYSETSGTDTQYF. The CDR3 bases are TGTGCCAGCAGTTACTCCGAGACTAGCGGCACAGATACGCAGTATTTT.

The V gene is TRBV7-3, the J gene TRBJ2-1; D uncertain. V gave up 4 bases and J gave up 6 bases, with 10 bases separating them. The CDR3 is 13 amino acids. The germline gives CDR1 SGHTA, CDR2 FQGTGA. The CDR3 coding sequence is TGTGCCAGCAGCTCCCAGGATTCCAATGAGCAGTTCTTC. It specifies CASSSQDSNEQFF.

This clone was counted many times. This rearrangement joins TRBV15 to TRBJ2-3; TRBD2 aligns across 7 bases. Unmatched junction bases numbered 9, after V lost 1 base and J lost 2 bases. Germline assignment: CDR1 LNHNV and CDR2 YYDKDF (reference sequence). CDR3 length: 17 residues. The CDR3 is CATSRGKSSGITDTQYF. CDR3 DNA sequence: TGTGCCACCAGCAGAGGGAAATCTAGCGGAATCACAGATACGCAGTATTTT. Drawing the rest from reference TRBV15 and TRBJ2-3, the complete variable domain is DAMVIQNPRYQVTQFGKPVTLSCSQTLNHNVMYWYQQKSSQAPKLLFHYYDKDFNNEADTPDNFQSRRPNTSFCFLDIRSPGLGDTAMYLCATSRGKSSGITDTQYFGPGTRLTVL.

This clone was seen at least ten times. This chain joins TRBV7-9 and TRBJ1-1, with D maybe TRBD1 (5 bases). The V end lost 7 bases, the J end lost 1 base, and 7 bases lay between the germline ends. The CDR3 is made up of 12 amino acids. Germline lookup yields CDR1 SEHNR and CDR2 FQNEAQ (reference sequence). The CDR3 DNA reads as TGTGCCAGCACGGACACGAACACTGAAGCTTTCTTT. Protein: CASTDTNTEAFF.

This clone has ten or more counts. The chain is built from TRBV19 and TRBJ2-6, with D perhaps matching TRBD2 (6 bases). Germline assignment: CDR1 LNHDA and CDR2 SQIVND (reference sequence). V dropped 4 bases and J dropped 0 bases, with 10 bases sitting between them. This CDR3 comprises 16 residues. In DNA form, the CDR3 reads TGTGCCAGTAGTAAGGGCGGGAACTCTGGGGCCAACGTCCTGACTTTC. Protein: CASSKGGNSGANVLTF. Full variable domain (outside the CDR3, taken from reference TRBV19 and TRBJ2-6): DGGITQSPKYLFRKEGQNVTLSCEQNLNHDAMYWYRQDPGQGLRLIYYSQIVNDFQKGDIAEGYSVSREKKESFPLTVTSAQKNPTAFYLCASSKGGNSGANVLTFGAGSRLTVL.

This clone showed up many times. In DNA, the CDR3 is TGTGCCAGCAGCTCTGACAGGGGGCCTGAGCAGTTCTTC. As protein: CASSSDRGPEQFF. V usage is TRBV12-3 or TRBV12-4 and J usage is TRBJ2-1; 10 bases are shared with TRBD1. The V segment lost 6 bases and the J segment 9 bases; nucleotides outside the gene matches: 5. The CDR3 is 13 amino acids.

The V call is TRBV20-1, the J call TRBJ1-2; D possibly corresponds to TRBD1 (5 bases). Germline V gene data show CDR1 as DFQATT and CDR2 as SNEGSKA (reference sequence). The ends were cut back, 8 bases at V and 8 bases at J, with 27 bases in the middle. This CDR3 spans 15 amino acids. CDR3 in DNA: TGCAGTTTCCGCGGGGCAGATTATGGGGGTCTAGGCTACACCTTC. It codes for CSFRGADYGGLGYTF.

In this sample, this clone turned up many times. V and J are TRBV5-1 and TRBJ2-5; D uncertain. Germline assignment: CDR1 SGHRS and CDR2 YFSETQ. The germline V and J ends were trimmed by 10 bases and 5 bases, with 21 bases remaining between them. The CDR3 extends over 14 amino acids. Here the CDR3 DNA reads TGCGCCGGCGGCCACATCGGGCAGACCGAGACCCAGTACTTC. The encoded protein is CAGGHIGQTETQYF. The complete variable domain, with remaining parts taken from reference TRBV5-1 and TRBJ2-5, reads KAGVTQTPRYLIKTRGQQVTLSCSPISGHRSVSWYQQTPGQGLQFLFEYFSETQRNKGNFPGRFSGRQFSNSRSEMNVSTLELGDSALYLCAGGHIGQTETQYFGPGTRLLVL.

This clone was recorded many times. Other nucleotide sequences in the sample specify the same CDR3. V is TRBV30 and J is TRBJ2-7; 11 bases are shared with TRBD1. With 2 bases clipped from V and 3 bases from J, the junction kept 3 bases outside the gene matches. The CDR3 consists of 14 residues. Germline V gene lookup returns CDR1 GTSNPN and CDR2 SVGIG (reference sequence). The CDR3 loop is CAWSLGTGGYEQYF. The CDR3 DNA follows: TGTGCCTGGAGTCTCGGGACAGGGGGCTACGAGCAGTACTTC.

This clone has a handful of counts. CDR3: CASSDQGGQPQHF. In nucleotides, the CDR3 is TGTGCCAGCAGTGACCAGGGAGGTCAGCCCCAGCATTTT. The chain has TRBV6-4 and TRBJ1-5; possible D gene TRBD1, 5 bases. CDR1 and CDR2 from the germline V gene are MRHNA and SNTAGT. CDR3 length: 13 amino acids. V was clipped by 2 bases and J by 6 bases, with 8 bases between them.

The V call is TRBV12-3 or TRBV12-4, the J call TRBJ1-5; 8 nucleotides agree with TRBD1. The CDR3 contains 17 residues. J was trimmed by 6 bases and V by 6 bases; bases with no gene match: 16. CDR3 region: CASSYAWTGKLGQPQHF. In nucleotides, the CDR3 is TGTGCCAGCAGCTACGCCTGGACAGGGAAGCTGGGTCAGCCCCAGCATTTT.

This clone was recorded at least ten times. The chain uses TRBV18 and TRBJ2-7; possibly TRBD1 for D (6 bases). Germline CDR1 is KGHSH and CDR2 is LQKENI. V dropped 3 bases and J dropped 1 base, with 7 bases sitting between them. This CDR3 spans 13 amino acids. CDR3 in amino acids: CASSPGQSYEQYF. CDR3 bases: TGTGCCAGCTCACCTGGACAGTCCTACGAGCAGTACTTC.

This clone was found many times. The CDR3 bases are TGTGCCAGCTGTCGGGACAGGGGCTACGAGCAGTACTTC. This sequence encodes CASCRDRGYEQYF. The chain has TRBV2 and TRBJ2-7, with 10 bases aligning to TRBD1. In germline, CDR1 is SNHLY, CDR2 FYNNEI. The CDR3 covers 13 residues. Losses at the gene ends were 8 bases for V and 3 bases for J; bases not matched to a gene: 4.

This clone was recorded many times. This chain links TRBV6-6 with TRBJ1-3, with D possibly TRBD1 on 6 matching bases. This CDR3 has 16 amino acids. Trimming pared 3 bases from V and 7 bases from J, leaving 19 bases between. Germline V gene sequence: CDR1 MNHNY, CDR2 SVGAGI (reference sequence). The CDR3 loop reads CASSYPSGQRSNTIYF. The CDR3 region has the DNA TGTGCCAGCAGTTATCCTTCTGGACAGCGGAGCAACACCATATATTTT.

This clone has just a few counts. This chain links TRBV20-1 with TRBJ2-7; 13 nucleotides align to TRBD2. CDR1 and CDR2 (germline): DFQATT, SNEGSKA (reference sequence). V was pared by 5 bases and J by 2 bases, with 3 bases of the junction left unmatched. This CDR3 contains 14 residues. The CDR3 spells CSAGTSGTAYEQYF. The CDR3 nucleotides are TGCAGTGCTGGGACTAGCGGGACTGCCTACGAGCAGTACTTC.

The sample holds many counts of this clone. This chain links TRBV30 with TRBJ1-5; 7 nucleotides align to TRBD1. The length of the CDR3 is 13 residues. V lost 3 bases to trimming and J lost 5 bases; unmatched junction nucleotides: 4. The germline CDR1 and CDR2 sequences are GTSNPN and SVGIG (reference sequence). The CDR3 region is CAWSRGRDQPQHF. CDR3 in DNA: TGTGCCTGGAGCAGGGGGAGGGATCAGCCCCAGCATTTT.

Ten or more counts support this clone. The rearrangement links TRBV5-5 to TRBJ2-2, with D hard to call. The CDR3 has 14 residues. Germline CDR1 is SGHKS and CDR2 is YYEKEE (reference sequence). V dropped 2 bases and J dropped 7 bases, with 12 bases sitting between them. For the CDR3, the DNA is TGTGCCAGCAGCTTTGTTCCTCAGTACGGGGAGCTGTTTTTT. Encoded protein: CASSFVPQYGELFF.

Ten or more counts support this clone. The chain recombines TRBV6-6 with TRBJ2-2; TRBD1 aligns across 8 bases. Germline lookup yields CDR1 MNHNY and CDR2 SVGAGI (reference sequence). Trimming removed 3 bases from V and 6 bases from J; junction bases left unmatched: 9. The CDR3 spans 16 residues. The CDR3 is CASSYAGGSWAGELFF. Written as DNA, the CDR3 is TGTGCCAGCAGTTATGCAGGGGGCAGTTGGGCCGGGGAGCTGTTTTTT.

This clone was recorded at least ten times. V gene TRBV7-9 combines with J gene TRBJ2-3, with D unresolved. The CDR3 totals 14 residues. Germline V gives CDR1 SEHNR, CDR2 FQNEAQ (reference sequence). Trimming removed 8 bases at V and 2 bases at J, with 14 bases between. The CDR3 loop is CASSPGQPTDTQYF. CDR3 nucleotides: TGTGCCAGCTCCCCGGGTCAGCCCACAGATACGCAGTATTTT.

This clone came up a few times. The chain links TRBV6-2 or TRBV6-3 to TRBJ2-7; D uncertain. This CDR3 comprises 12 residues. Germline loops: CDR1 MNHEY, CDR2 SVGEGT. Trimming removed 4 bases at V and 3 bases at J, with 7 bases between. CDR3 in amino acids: CASSLGNYEQYF. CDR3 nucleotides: TGTGCCAGCAGTTTAGGGAACTACGAGCAGTACTTC.

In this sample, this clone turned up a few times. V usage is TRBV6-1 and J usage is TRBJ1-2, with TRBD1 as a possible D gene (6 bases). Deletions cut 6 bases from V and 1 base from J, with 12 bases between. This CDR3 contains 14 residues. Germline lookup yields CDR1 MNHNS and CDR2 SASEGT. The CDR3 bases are TGTGCCAGCAGACAAGACAGGCTTAACTATGGCTACACCTTC. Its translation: CASRQDRLNYGYTF.

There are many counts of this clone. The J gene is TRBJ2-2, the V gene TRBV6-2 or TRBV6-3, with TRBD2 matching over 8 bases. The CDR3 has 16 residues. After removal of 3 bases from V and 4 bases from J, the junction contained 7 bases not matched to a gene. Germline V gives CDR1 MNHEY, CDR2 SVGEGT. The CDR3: CASSYGSGGVTGELFF. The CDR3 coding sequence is TGTGCCAGCAGTTATGGCAGCGGGGGAGTCACCGGGGAGCTGTTTTTT.

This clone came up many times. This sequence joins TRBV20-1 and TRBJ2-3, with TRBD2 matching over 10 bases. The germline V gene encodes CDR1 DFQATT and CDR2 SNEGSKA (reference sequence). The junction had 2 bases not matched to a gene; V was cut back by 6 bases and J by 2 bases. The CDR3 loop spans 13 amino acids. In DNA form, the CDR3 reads TGCAGTGCCCTAGCGGGGGTCACAGATACGCAGTATTTT. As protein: CSALAGVTDTQYF.

The CDR3 spells CAWRRTGSNYGYTF. The CDR3 DNA reads as TGTGCCTGGAGAAGGACAGGGTCTAACTATGGCTACACCTTC. This chain joins TRBV30 and TRBJ1-2; 8 bases are shared with TRBD1. This CDR3 region has 14 residues. The germline V gene encodes CDR1 GTSNPN and CDR2 SVGIG (reference sequence). Trimming took 3 bases from V and 0 from J; bases not matched to a gene: 3. Complete variable domain (other parts from reference TRBV30 and TRBJ1-2): SQTIHQWPATLVQPVGSPLSLECTVEGTSNPNLYWYRQAAGRGLQLLFYSVGIGQISSEVPQNLSASRPQDRQFILSSKKLLLSDSGFYLCAWRRTGSNYGYTFGSGTRLTVV.

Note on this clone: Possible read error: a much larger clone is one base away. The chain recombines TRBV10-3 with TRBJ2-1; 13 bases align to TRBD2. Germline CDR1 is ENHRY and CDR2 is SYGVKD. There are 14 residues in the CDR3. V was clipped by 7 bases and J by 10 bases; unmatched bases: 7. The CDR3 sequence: CAIIPTSGGREQFF. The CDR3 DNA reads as TGTGCCATCATCCCGACTAGCGGGGGGCGAGAGCAGTTCTTC.